Included here is one TCR beta chain sequence, with context. No antigen is known for it. This entry is derived from a study of shared clonotypes between healthy human individuals. Across the whole study: There were three CD4 naive, three CD4 memory, two CD8 naive and one CD8 memory plates per donor.

Study-level points and caveats: Against clonotypes common to all four donors, non-shared ones had lower generation probabilities.

Several immunoSEQ plates held equal portions of the genomic DNA taken from each subset. The assay was immunoSEQ multiplex PCR, and TCRdb's table has in-frame clones only and misses some. The sample shows under 2.5 million clones, around 92% of them seen only once. Trimming shortened V by 1 base and J by 2 bases, and 9 bases separated the two germline ends. Germline V CDR1 and CDR2: SGHTA, FQGNSA. The length of the CDR3 is 15 residues. The sequence was collected from a man in his late teens or twenties in good health. Some clones in this sample may be carry-over from other donors' samples. V and J are TRBV7-2 and TRBJ2-1; D is possibly TRBD2 (6 bases). The sample taken for sequencing was naive CD4+ T cells from PBMCs. Noted subset: CD45RA+ positively selected. DNA for the CDR3: TGTGCCAGCAGCTTAGGGCGGGGTGCCTACAATGAGCAGTTCTTC. It yields the protein CASSLGRGAYNEQFF.